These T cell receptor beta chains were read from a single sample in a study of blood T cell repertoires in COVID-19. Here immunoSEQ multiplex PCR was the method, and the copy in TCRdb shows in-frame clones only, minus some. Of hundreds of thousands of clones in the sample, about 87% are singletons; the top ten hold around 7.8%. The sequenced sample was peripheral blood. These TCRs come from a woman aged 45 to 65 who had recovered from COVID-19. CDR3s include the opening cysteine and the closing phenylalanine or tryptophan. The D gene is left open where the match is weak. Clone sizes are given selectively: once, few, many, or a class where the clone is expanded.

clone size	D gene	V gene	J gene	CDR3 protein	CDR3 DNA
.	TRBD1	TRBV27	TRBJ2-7	CASSWTGGVYEQYF	TGTGCCAGCAGTTGGACAGGGGGCGTCTACGAGCAGTACTTC
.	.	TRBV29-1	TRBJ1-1	CSGSSQGNTEAFF	TGCAGCGGCAGCTCCCAGGGGAACACTGAAGCTTTCTTT
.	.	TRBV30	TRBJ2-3	CAWSVGGETQYF	TGTGCCTGGAGTGTAGGTGGGGAGACGCAGTATTTT
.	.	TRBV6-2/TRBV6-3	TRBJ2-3	CASSYGQGPRDTQYF	TGTGCCAGCAGTTACGGGCAGGGGCCCCGAGATACGCAGTATTTT
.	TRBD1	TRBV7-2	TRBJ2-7	CASSSTGYSEQYF	TGTGCCAGCAGTTCGACAGGGTATAGTGAGCAGTACTTC
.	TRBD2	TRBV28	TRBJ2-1	CASPPSGLAGESHNEQFF	TGTGCCAGTCCCCCCTCAGGGCTAGCGGGGGAGTCTCACAATGAGCAGTTCTTC
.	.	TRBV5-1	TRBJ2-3	CASSFNREGTDTQYF	TGCGCCAGCAGCTTTAACAGAGAAGGCACAGATACGCAGTATTTT
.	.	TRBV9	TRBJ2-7	CASSVDVQGREQYF	TGTGCCAGCAGCGTTGACGTACAGGGCCGCGAGCAGTACTTC
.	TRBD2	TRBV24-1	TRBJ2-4	CATSDGSGGGKNIQYF	TGTGCCACCAGTGACGGTAGCGGGGGAGGCAAAAACATTCAGTACTTC
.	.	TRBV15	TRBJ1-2	CATSRGSTVYGYTF	TGTGCCACCAGCAGAGGTTCGACAGTCTATGGCTACACCTTC
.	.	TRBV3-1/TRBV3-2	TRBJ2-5	CASSQRGGQETQYF	TGTGCCAGCAGCCAAAGGGGGGGTCAAGAGACCCAGTACTTC
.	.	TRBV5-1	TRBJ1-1	CASSPRSVNTEAFF	TGCGCCAGCAGCCCCCGGTCGGTGAACACTGAAGCTTTCTTT
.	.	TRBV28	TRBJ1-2	CASSLWGADYGYTF	TGTGCCAGCAGTTTATGGGGGGCGGACTATGGCTACACCTTC
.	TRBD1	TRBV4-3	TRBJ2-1	CASSKGQGVYNEQFF	TGCGCCAGCAGCAAAGGACAGGGGGTCTACAATGAGCAGTTCTTC
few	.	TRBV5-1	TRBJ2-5	CASSLARAEETQYF	TGCGCCAGCAGCTTGGCCCGCGCGGAAGAGACCCAGTACTTC
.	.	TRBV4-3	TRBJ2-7	CASSQVADRGPYEQYF	TGCGCCAGCAGCCAAGTTGCCGACAGAGGACCCTACGAGCAGTACTTC
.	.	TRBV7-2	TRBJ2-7	CASSFQGLEQYF	TGTGCCAGCAGCTTTCAGGGTTTAGAGCAGTACTTC
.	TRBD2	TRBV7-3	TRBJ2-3	CASSFSGRAQDTQYF	TGTGCCAGCAGCTTTAGCGGGAGGGCCCAAGATACGCAGTATTTT
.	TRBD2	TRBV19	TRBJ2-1	CASTGTDRGAYNEQFF	TGTGCCAGTACCGGTACGGACCGGGGGGCCTACAATGAGCAGTTCTTC
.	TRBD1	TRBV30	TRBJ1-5	CAWSGQGQPQHF	TGTGCCTGGAGCGGACAGGGACAGCCCCAGCATTTT
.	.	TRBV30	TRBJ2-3	CAWNRRQTDTQYF	TGTGCCTGGAACCGCCGACAGACAGATACGCAGTATTTT
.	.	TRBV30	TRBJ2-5	CAWSGLPHQETQYF	TGTGCCTGGAGTGGTCTACCCCACCAAGAGACCCAGTACTTC
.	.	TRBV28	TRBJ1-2	CASKIGTGLYGYTF	TGTGCCAGCAAGATCGGTACAGGCCTCTATGGCTACACCTTC
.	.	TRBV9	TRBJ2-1	CASSARSYNEQFF	TGTGCCAGCAGCGCCCGTAGCTACAATGAGCAGTTCTTC
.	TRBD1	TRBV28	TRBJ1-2	CASRDRGDGYTF	TGTGCCAGCAGAGACAGGGGGGATGGCTACACCTTC
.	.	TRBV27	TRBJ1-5	CASRSTGNQQPQHF	TGTGCCAGCAGGTCTACAGGTAATCAACAGCCCCAGCATTTT
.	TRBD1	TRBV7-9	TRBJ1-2	CASSSGGWGYTF	TGTGCCAGCAGCTCAGGGGGCTGGGGCTACACCTTC
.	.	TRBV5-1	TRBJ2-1	CASSPTVNEQFF	TGCGCCAGCAGCCCGACAGTGAATGAGCAGTTCTTC
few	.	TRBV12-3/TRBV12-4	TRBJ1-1	CASSLRLAEAFF	TGTGCCAGCAGTTTAAGGCTAGCTGAAGCTTTCTTT
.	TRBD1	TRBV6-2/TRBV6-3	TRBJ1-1	CASSANRGTEAFF	TGTGCCAGCAGTGCAAACAGGGGGACTGAAGCTTTCTTT
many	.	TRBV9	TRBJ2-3	CASSLMGGRAGTQYF	TGTGCCAGCAGCCTGATGGGGGGGCGTGCTGGTACGCAGTATTTT
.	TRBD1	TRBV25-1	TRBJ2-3	CASSEHRGTTDTQYF	TGTGCCAGCAGTGAACACAGGGGGACCACAGATACGCAGTATTTT
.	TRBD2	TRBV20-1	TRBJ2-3	CSASHLAGGSTDTQYF	TGCAGTGCTAGTCACTTAGCGGGAGGCTCGACAGATACGCAGTATTTT
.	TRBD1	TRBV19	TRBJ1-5	CASSIGQGASQPQHF	TGTGCCAGTAGTATCGGTCAGGGGGCAAGTCAGCCCCAGCATTTT
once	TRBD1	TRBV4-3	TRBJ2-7	CASSPGTGGYEQYF	TGCGCCAGCAGCCCAGGGACAGGGGGCTACGAGCAGTACTTC
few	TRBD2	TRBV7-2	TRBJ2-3	CASSPTSGVATDTQYF	TGTGCCAGCAGCCCAACTAGCGGGGTAGCCACAGATACGCAGTATTTT
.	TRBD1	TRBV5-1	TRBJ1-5	CASSLARTGEQPQHF	TGCGCCAGCAGCTTGGCTCGGACAGGGGAACAGCCCCAGCATTTT
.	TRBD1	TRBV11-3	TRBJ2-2	CASSLGQGANTGELFF	TGTGCCAGCAGCTTAGGGCAGGGGGCCAACACCGGGGAGCTGTTTTTT
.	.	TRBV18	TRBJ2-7	CASSPSLGEQYF	TGTGCCAGCTCACCTTCACTTGGTGAGCAGTACTTC
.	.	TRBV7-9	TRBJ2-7	CASSLQGLQEQYF	TGTGCCAGCAGCTTACAGGGATTGCAAGAGCAGTACTTC
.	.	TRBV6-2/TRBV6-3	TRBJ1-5	CASSSAGIGGNQPQHF	TGTGCCAGCAGCTCGGCGGGGATAGGAGGAAATCAGCCCCAGCATTTT
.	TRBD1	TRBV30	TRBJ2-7	CAWGTGGASYYF	TGTGCCTGGGGGACAGGGGGTGCGTCCTATTACTTC
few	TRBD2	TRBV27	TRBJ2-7	CASSLGGGAIYEQYF	TGTGCCAGCAGTTTGGGCGGGGGGGCCATCTACGAGCAGTACTTC
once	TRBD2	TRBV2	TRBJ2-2	CASREAGGMNTGELFF	TGTGCCAGCAGGGAAGCGGGAGGGATGAACACCGGGGAGCTGTTTTTT
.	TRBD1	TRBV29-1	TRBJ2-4	CSVSGTGGDIQYF	TGCAGCGTTTCCGGGACAGGGGGGGACATTCAGTACTTC
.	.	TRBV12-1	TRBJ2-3	CASSVRDRVVGGDVDTQYF	TGTGCCAGCAGCGTCCGGGACAGGGTTGTAGGGGGGGATGTGGATACGCAGTATTTT
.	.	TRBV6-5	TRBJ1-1	CASTPPGEGTEAFF	TGTGCCAGCACTCCACCAGGGGAAGGCACTGAAGCTTTCTTT
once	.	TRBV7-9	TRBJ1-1	CASSPRQGTEAFF	TGTGCCAGCAGCCCCCGACAAGGCACTGAAGCTTTCTTT
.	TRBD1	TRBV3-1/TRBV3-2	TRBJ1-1	CASSQGYWTGGTEAFF	TGTGCCAGCAGCCAAGGTTATTGGACAGGGGGGACTGAAGCTTTCTTT
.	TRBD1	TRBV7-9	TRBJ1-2	CATETGTGGGYTF	TGTGCCACTGAAACCGGGACAGGGGGCGGCTACACCTTC
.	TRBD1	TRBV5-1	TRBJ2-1	CASSLRDRDPRRQFF	TGCGCCAGCAGTCTTCGGGACAGGGATCCTCGGAGGCAGTTCTTC
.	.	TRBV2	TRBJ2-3	CASRAEGFTDTQYF	TGTGCCAGCAGAGCGGAGGGGTTCACAGATACGCAGTATTTT
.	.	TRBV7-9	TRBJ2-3	CASSRLETDTQYF	TGTGCCAGCAGCAGATTGGAGACAGATACGCAGTATTTT
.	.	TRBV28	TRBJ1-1	CASSGRGEGTEAFF	TGTGCCAGCAGTGGCAGGGGTGAGGGAACTGAAGCTTTCTTT
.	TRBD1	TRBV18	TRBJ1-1	CASSTGGRLTEAFF	TGTGCCAGCTCAACAGGGGGAAGATTGACTGAAGCTTTCTTT
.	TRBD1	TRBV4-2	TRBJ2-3	CASSQEGTGVTDTQYF	TGTGCCAGCAGCCAAGAAGGCACAGGGGTCACAGATACGCAGTATTTT
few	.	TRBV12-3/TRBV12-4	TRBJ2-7	CASSTAYEQYF	TGTGCCAGCAGTACAGCCTACGAGCAGTACTTC
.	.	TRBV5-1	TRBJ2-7	CASSLTGTYEQYF	TGCGCCAGCAGTTTAACAGGGACCTACGAGCAGTACTTC
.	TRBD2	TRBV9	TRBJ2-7	CASSVAAGVTYEQYF	TGTGCCAGCAGCGTAGCTGCGGGGGTAACCTACGAGCAGTACTTC
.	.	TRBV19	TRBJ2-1	CASSISRDVGEQFF	TGTGCCAGTAGTATTTCTCGGGATGTGGGGGAGCAGTTCTTC